This T cell receptor beta chain derives from a study of blood T cells in healthy people across ages. It was with a sample-barcoded 5' primer and a J-beta primer mix that a second PCR of about 6 to 12 cycles was run. From each sample, at least 2.5 million paired-end reads containing CDR3 were obtained. MiXCR, run by TCRdb on the 5' RACE reads, gives a single entry per CDR3 protein. The sample holds around 700,000 distinct CDR3 sequences, roughly 25% seen once. V shed 5 bases and J 5 bases; nucleotides not matched to a gene: 13. Germline V gene data show CDR1 as SGHTA and CDR2 as FQGNSA. This CDR3 is built from 16 residues. Study findings and constraints: Since the PBMCs were unsorted, naive and antigen-experienced cells could not be conclusively compared.

This clonotype was found a few times. Its cognate antigen is unknown. The same sample was also studied in work on T cells of mothers and their children.

The source of this sequence is a boy aged 5-17 years in good health. The material sequenced was blood. This chain joins TRBV7-2 and TRBJ2-3; 7 nucleotides align to TRBD2. The CDR3 DNA reads TGTGCCAGCAGCCCCCTGGGAGCGGGATATAAAGATACGCAGTATTTT. Encoded protein: CASSPLGAGYKDTQYF.